These 13 T cell receptor beta chains were all obtained from the same sample, sequenced in a study of graft-versus-host responses after intestinal transplantation. Produced via immunoSEQ multiplex PCR; TCRdb's table is partial and in-frame only. This sample has fewer than 75,000 clones, with about 87% found just once. The sample was PBMCs, taken 26 days after transplant. All receptors derive from a human patient who received an intestinal transplant, so some T cells may come from the graft donor.

The chain uses TRBV18 and TRBJ1-1, with 11 bases identical to TRBD1. The CDR3 has 14 residues. V trimming: 4 bases; J trimming: 7 bases; junction bases outside the gene matches: 5. Germline-derived CDR1 and CDR2 are KGHSH and LQKENI. The CDR3 protein is CASSQDRGPLEAFF. Written as DNA, the CDR3 is TGTGCCAGCTCACAGGACAGGGGGCCCCTTGAAGCTTTCTTT. The full variable domain, in which reference TRBV18 and TRBJ1-1 provide the parts outside the CDR3, is NAGVMQNPRHLVRRRGQEARLRCSPMKGHSHVYWYRQLPEEGLKFMVYLQKENIIDESGMPKERFSAEFPKEGPSILRIQQVVRGDSAAYFCASSQDRGPLEAFFGQGTRLTVV.

The chain joins TRBV5-1 to TRBJ1-1, with D perhaps TRBD1 (6 bases). V was shortened by 4 bases and J by 0 bases, with 13 bases between the two germline ends. The CDR3 has 15 amino acids. The germline CDR1 and CDR2 sequences are SGHRS and YFSETQ. CDR3 bases: TGCGCCAGCAGCAACCGGGACACCCTGAACACTGAAGCTTTCTTT. It is translated as CASSNRDTLNTEAFF.

This rearrangement joins TRBV6-1 to TRBJ1-1; no reliable D call. CDR3 size: 14 residues. Germline CDR1 reads MNHNS; CDR2 reads SASEGT. Trimming shortened V by 6 bases and J by 1 base, and 12 bases separated the two germline ends. The DNA of the CDR3 is TGTGCCAGCAGACACGTGGCAGGGAACACTGAAGCTTTCTTT. Protein: CASRHVAGNTEAFF.

The chain is built from TRBV27 and TRBJ2-3; TRBD2 might be the D (6 bases). V gave up 10 bases and J gave up 1 base, with 12 bases separating them. Germline V gene sequence: CDR1 MNHEY, CDR2 SMNVEV (reference sequence). This CDR3 contains 13 residues. The CDR3: CATQGGGTDTQYF. Written as DNA, the CDR3 is TGTGCCACCCAGGGAGGAGGCACAGATACGCAGTATTTT.

V gene TRBV27 combines with J gene TRBJ1-2; 11 bases fit TRBD1. In germline, CDR1 is MNHEY, CDR2 SMNVEV (reference sequence). This CDR3 has 17 residues. V lost 5 bases, J lost 0 bases, and 8 bases stayed unmatched. CDR3 nucleotides: TGTGCCAGCAGTCCCTGGACAGGGGGCGAAGCTAACTATGGCTACACCTTC. It yields the protein CASSPWTGGEANYGYTF.

The chain is built from TRBV5-6 and TRBJ2-7, with D maybe TRBD1 (6 bases). The ends were cut back, 1 base at V and 6 bases at J, with 14 bases in the middle. CDR1 SGHDT and CDR2 YYEEEE come from the germline V gene. CDR3 length: 14 amino acids. The CDR3 DNA reads TGTGCCAGCAGCTTGCCAGGACAGACTTTCGAGCAGTACGTC. Protein sequence: CASSLPGQTFEQYV.

This clone appeared once. V gene TRBV29-1 combines with J gene TRBJ1-1; tentatively, D is TRBD1 (6 bases). The CDR3 extends over 13 amino acids. Trimming left V 7 bases short and J 8 bases short, with 20 bases between. Looked up from germline, CDR1 is SQVTM and CDR2 is ANQGSEA. Here the CDR3 reads CSDRLTGWGEAFF. The CDR3 coding sequence is TGCAGCGACCGGCTCACAGGGTGGGGAGAAGCTTTCTTT. Full variable domain (missing parts from reference TRBV29-1 and TRBJ1-1): SAVISQKPSRDICQRGTSLTIQCQVDSQVTMMFWYRQQPGQSLTLIATANQGSEATYESGFVIDKFPISRPNLTFSTLTVSNMSPEDSSIYLCSDRLTGWGEAFFGQGTRLTVV.

This sequence joins TRBV7-6 and TRBJ1-1; D gene ambiguous. The CDR3 sequence is 12 residues long. V lost 0 bases, J lost 7 bases, and 6 bases lay in between. In germline, CDR1 is SGHVS, CDR2 FNYEAQ. CDR3 DNA sequence: TGTGCCAGCAGCTTAGCGGAGGGTGAAGCTTTCTTT. Protein product: CASSLAEGEAFF.

This clone appeared once. V usage is TRBV6-5 and J usage is TRBJ2-1, with TRBD1 matching over 8 bases. Germline V lookup: CDR1 MNHEY, CDR2 SVGAGI. This CDR3 contains 16 residues. V was pared by 0 bases and J by 8 bases, with 9 bases of the junction left unmatched. The CDR3 is CASSYSSTGVIHEQFF. The CDR3 bases are TGTGCCAGCAGTTACTCATCGACAGGGGTAATACATGAGCAGTTCTTC.

The chain employs TRBV6-6 and TRBJ1-3; D may be TRBD1 (5 bases). V was trimmed by 1 base and J by 4 bases, leaving 8 bases between them. The CDR3 runs 14 residues. CDR1 and CDR2 from the germline V gene are MNHNY and SVGAGI (reference sequence). In DNA form, the CDR3 reads TGTGCCAGCAGTTACTTAGGACAAGGAAACACCATATATTTT. Translating it yields CASSYLGQGNTIYF.

The chain couples TRBV6-5 to TRBJ1-1, with D possibly matching TRBD1 (5 bases). Germline V lookup: CDR1 MNHEY, CDR2 SVGAGI. The V and J ends lost 5 bases and 7 bases respectively, with 11 bases between them. This CDR3 contains 12 residues. The CDR3 sequence: CASSPGGGEAFF. CDR3 coding DNA: TGTGCCAGCAGTCCCGGGGGGGGTGAAGCTTTCTTT.

The chain combines TRBV28 with TRBJ2-7; the D gene is possibly TRBD1 (5 bases). Trimming removed 4 bases from V and 11 bases from J, with 21 bases in between. The CDR3 consists of 14 residues. Germline-derived CDR1 and CDR2 are MDHEN and SYDVKM. The CDR3 protein is CASSSGIGAIGEYF. The CDR3 nucleotides read TGTGCCAGCAGTTCAGGGATAGGGGCCATTGGGGAGTACTTC.

The chain carries TRBV6-4 and TRBJ2-1; possible D gene TRBD2, 5 bases. V lost 0 bases to trimming and J lost 3 bases, with 9 bases between them. Germline V gene sequence: CDR1 MRHNA, CDR2 SNTAGT. This CDR3 contains 15 residues. Written as DNA, the CDR3 is TGTGCCAGCAGTGACTCAGGAGAGGGCTACAATGAGCAGTTCTTC. Translated: CASSDSGEGYNEQFF.